The 7 T cell receptor beta chains listed next were all sequenced from one sample in a study of shared clonotypes between healthy human individuals. The data were produced by immunoSEQ multiplex PCR, yet TCRdb's version contains in-frame clones alone and is incomplete. This table has roughly 500,000 clones, roughly 95% appearing once. Sequenced: naive CD4+ T cells sorted from blood. The sample's subset: CD45RA+ positively selected. All receptors derive from a woman in her twenties or thirties in good health.

The chain uses TRBV7-6 and TRBJ2-4, with TRBD1 as a possible D gene (5 bases). In germline, CDR1 is SGHVS, CDR2 FNYEAQ. The CDR3 extends over 14 amino acids. V shed 4 bases and J shed 6 bases, with 13 bases lying between them. The CDR3 sequence: CASSSQGLGNIQYF. DNA of the CDR3: TGTGCCAGCAGCTCTCAGGGATTGGGAAACATTCAGTACTTC.

In this sample, this clone turned up once. The chain links TRBV27 to TRBJ2-1; 8 positions agree with TRBD2. The CDR3 loop spans 17 amino acids. V dropped 1 base and J dropped 9; count of bases not matched to a gene: 14. CDR1 is MNHEY and CDR2 is SMNVEV in the germline V gene (reference sequence). This CDR3 is CASSLLRAGGREGEQFF. The CDR3 region has the DNA TGTGCCAGCAGTTTATTGCGCGCGGGAGGACGGGAGGGTGAGCAGTTCTTC.

This chain connects TRBV19 to TRBJ2-6; D is undetermined. V shed 5 bases and J shed 0 bases, with 11 bases lying between them. Per the germline V gene, CDR1 is LNHDA and CDR2 is SQIVND (reference sequence). The CDR3 extends over 16 amino acids. CDR3: CASSPSHISGANVLTF. CDR3 nucleotide sequence: TGTGCCAGTAGTCCGTCCCATATCTCTGGGGCCAACGTCCTGACTTTC.

The chain has TRBV5-8 and TRBJ2-1, with 8 bases aligning to TRBD2. CDR1 is SGHTS and CDR2 is YDEGEE in the germline V gene. The CDR3 has 15 amino acids. The J segment lost 6 bases and the V segment lost 4 bases, leaving 9 bases of the junction unmatched. CDR3 residues: CASSSPGLVSNEQFF. CDR3 nucleotides: TGTGCCAGCAGCAGTCCGGGACTAGTTAGCAATGAGCAGTTCTTC.

The rearrangement uses TRBV6-6 and TRBJ2-5; tentatively, D is TRBD1 or TRBD2 (5 bases each). V dropped 6 bases and J dropped 5 bases, with 13 bases sitting between them. Germline CDR1 and CDR2: MNHNY and SVGAGI (reference sequence). The CDR3 spans 13 residues. In nucleotides, the CDR3 is TGTGCCAGCAGGCCCGGGACGAGTGAGACCCAGTACTTC. This codes for CASRPGTSETQYF.

The rearrangement uses TRBV30 and TRBJ2-7; no clear D. The CDR3 spans 11 residues. Germline CDR1 GTSNPN, CDR2 SVGIG (reference sequence). V was shortened by 1 base and J by 8 bases, with 9 bases between the two germline ends. The CDR3 bases are TGTGCCTGGAGTGGCAGCTTTCAGCAGTACTTC. It translates to CAWSGSFQQYF.

The chain has TRBV6-5 and TRBJ1-2; perhaps TRBD1 as D (5 bases). Germline assignment: CDR1 MNHEY and CDR2 SVGAGI. V dropped 2 bases and J dropped 4 bases, with 17 bases sitting between them. CDR3 length: 16 amino acids. This CDR3 reads CASSYASGIGSYGYTF. The CDR3 region has the DNA TGTGCCAGCAGTTACGCATCAGGGATCGGGTCCTATGGCTACACCTTC.